This TCR beta chain comes out of a study of blood T cell repertoires in COVID-19. Across the study: COVID-19 samples collected from the United States, Italy and Spain covered acute and convalescent phases.

Sequencing was performed with immunoSEQ multiplex PCR; in TCRdb, only in-frame clones are kept and a portion is missing. The sample has roughly 190,000 clones; roughly 86% are singletons. Germline V gene lookup returns CDR1 SSHAT and CDR2 FNYEAQ (reference sequence). The CDR3 extends over 16 amino acids. This clone has only a few counts. The junction shows a germline mismatch at one end, possibly a read error. This TCR came from a woman aged 70-85 years with active or convalescent COVID-19. The chain carries TRBV7-7 and TRBJ2-5, with D tentatively TRBD1 (5 bases). The sample taken for sequencing was peripheral blood. The CDR3: CASSLVARSSGETQYF. As DNA, the CDR3 is TGTGCTAGCAGCTTAGTGGCCAGGTCATCAGGGGAGACCCAGTACTTC.